This is a list of T cell receptor beta chains from one sample in a study of cytomegalovirus exposure and HLA in healthy donors. Sequencing used immunoSEQ multiplex PCR; TCRdb keeps in-frame clones, though not all of them. The sample has under 250,000 clones; roughly 84% are singletons. The specimen was PBMCs. These receptors originate from a young woman in good health and CMV-seropositive. CDR3s include the opening cysteine and the closing phenylalanine or tryptophan. D genes are given only for firm matches. Expanded clones get a size class; other rows say once, few or many, or leave the size out.

V	size	J	D	CDR3	DNA
TRBV4-2	once	TRBJ2-7	TRBD1	CASSQKGASYEQYF	TGTGCCAGCAGCCAAAAGGGGGCATCCTACGAGCAGTACTTC
TRBV6-5	-	TRBJ1-4	TRBD1	CASSYSRDRGQGKLFF	TGTGCCAGCAGTTACTCGAGGGACAGGGGACAAGGAAAACTGTTTTTT
TRBV5-1	-	TRBJ2-2	TRBD2	CASSLSGTTYGTGELFF	TGCGCCAGCAGCTTATCAGGGACTACCTACGGTACCGGGGAGCTGTTTTTT
TRBV4-1	once	TRBJ1-4	-	CASSQEGRGGEKLFF	TGCGCCAGCAGCCAAGAAGGCAGGGGTGGTGAAAAACTGTTTTTT
TRBV29-1	-	TRBJ2-7	TRBD2	CSVATSGYEQYF	TGCAGCGTTGCGACTAGCGGATACGAGCAGTACTTC
TRBV27	-	TRBJ2-7	TRBD2	CASSPSGSAFYEQYF	TGTGCCAGCAGCCCTAGCGGGAGCGCCTTTTACGAGCAGTACTTC
TRBV25-1	-	TRBJ2-1	TRBD2	CASSELAGDEQFF	TGTGCCAGCAGTGAACTAGCGGGAGATGAGCAGTTCTTC
TRBV23-1	-	TRBJ1-5	-	CASSQRGGENQPQHF	TGCGCCAGCAGTCAACGTGGCGGGGAAAATCAGCCCCAGCATTTT
TRBV7-9	-	TRBJ2-1	-	CASRSDPGISYNEQFF	TGTGCCAGCCGAAGTGACCCCGGGATCTCCTACAATGAGCAGTTCTTC
TRBV9	-	TRBJ1-2	-	CASNRGGADYGYTF	TGTGCCAGCAACCGCGGGGGGGCGGACTATGGCTACACCTTC
TRBV7-9	few	TRBJ2-7	TRBD1	CASSLGRGTIYEQYF	TGTGCCAGCAGCTTGGGCAGGGGGACAATCTACGAGCAGTACTTC
TRBV7-9	-	TRBJ2-7	-	CASSLRPGSDAYEQYF	TGTGCCAGCAGCTTACGCCCCGGGTCTGATGCCTACGAGCAGTACTTC
TRBV7-2	-	TRBJ2-7	-	CASSSSGEQYF	TGTGCCAGCAGCTCCTCGGGGGAGCAGTACTTC
TRBV6-5	-	TRBJ2-1	TRBD2	CASSYGAGDYNEQFF	TGTGCCAGCAGTTACGGAGCGGGAGACTACAATGAGCAGTTCTTC
TRBV10-1	few	TRBJ1-2	TRBD1	CASSAGGNYGYTF	TGCGCCAGCAGTGCAGGGGGCAACTATGGCTACACCTTC
TRBV27	-	TRBJ2-7	-	CASSSAYSVRSYEQYF	TGTGCCAGCAGTTCCGCCTACTCGGTCCGCTCCTACGAGCAGTACTTC
TRBV21-1	few	TRBJ2-2	-	CARQGNGELFF	TGTGCCAGACAGGGGAACGGGGAGCTGTTTTTT
TRBV4-1	-	TRBJ2-2	TRBD2	CASSQLLAGVYTGELFF	TGCGCCAGCAGCCAACTACTAGCGGGAGTCTACACCGGGGAGCTGTTTTTT
TRBV6-1	-	TRBJ2-5	-	CASSAAEQETQYF	TGTGCCAGCAGTGCGGCGGAGCAAGAGACCCAGTACTTC
TRBV27	-	TRBJ2-1	-	CASSAGTAQFF	TGTGCCAGCAGTGCCGGGACTGCGCAGTTCTTC
TRBV11-2	-	TRBJ1-1	-	CASNSVAYTEAFF	TGTGCCAGCAATAGCGTTGCCTACACTGAAGCTTTCTTT
TRBV6-5	-	TRBJ2-7	TRBD1	CASSYADRGSLEQYF	TGTGCCAGCAGTTACGCCGACAGGGGAAGTCTCGAGCAGTACTTC
TRBV10-3	-	TRBJ1-2	TRBD1	CAITTGQGNYGYTF	TGTGCCATCACCACGGGACAGGGGAACTATGGCTACACCTTC
TRBV7-9	-	TRBJ2-7	TRBD1	CASSFPIPGQSYEQYF	TGTGCCAGCAGCTTCCCAATCCCGGGACAGAGCTACGAGCAGTACTTC
TRBV6-6	-	TRBJ2-7	-	CASLGQYYEQYF	TGTGCCAGCCTAGGACAGTACTACGAGCAGTACTTC
TRBV11-3	-	TRBJ1-2	-	CASSIGPREYGYTF	TGTGCCAGCAGCATAGGGCCGAGGGAATATGGCTACACCTTC
TRBV2	once	TRBJ2-3	-	CASSEPRASGTDTQYF	TGTGCCAGCAGTGAACCCCGGGCCAGCGGTACAGATACGCAGTATTTT
TRBV28	-	TRBJ2-7	-	CASSFRRDEQYF	TGTGCCAGCAGTTTTCGGCGGGACGAGCAGTACTTC
TRBV27	once	TRBJ1-1	TRBD1	CASSSRGQEAFF	TGTGCCAGCAGTTCTAGGGGGCAAGAAGCTTTCTTT
TRBV4-1	-	TRBJ1-5	-	CASSQGDYSNQPQHF	TGCGCCAGCAGCCAAGGAGATTATAGCAATCAGCCCCAGCATTTT
TRBV19	-	TRBJ1-5	-	CASKIGVEPQHF	TGTGCCAGTAAAATCGGGGTTGAGCCCCAGCATTTT
TRBV27	-	TRBJ2-7	TRBD1	CATSMGQGSYEQYF	TGTGCCACCTCGATGGGACAGGGCTCCTACGAGCAGTACTTC
TRBV6-5	few	TRBJ1-3	-	CASRTGFSGNTIYF	TGTGCCAGCAGAACAGGGTTCTCTGGAAACACCATATATTTT
TRBV6-5	once	TRBJ1-3	-	CASSDFRDTNTIYF	TGTGCCAGCAGCGACTTCCGGGACACTAACACCATATATTTT
TRBV6-1	few	TRBJ1-4	-	CASSEANWEREKLFF	TGTGCCAGCAGTGAAGCAAATTGGGAGCGTGAAAAACTGTTTTTT
TRBV27	once	TRBJ1-2	-	CASSFSGVLVYGYTF	TGTGCCAGCAGCTTTTCAGGGGTTTTGGTCTATGGCTACACCTTC
TRBV2	few	TRBJ2-7	-	CASRTRGPPYEQYF	TGTGCCAGCAGAACGCGGGGGCCGCCCTACGAGCAGTACTTC
TRBV12-5	-	TRBJ1-1	-	CASGPTGKNTEAFF	TGTGCTAGTGGACCGACCGGGAAGAACACTGAAGCTTTCTTT
TRBV4-1	-	TRBJ2-7	-	CASSQGHGSYEQYF	TGCGCCAGCAGCCAAGGTCACGGGTCCTACGAGCAGTACTTC
TRBV5-1	-	TRBJ1-2	TRBD1	CASSLGQGRGYTF	TGCGCCAGCAGCTTGGGACAGGGAAGGGGCTACACCTTC
TRBV10-1	-	TRBJ2-3	-	CASSVGGSTDTQYF	TGCGCCAGCAGCGTTGGAGGTAGCACAGATACGCAGTATTTT
TRBV30	few	TRBJ1-3	-	CAWSVLGRDSGNTIYF	TGTGCCTGGAGTGTACTAGGAAGAGACTCTGGAAACACCATATATTTT
TRBV4-1	-	TRBJ2-7	TRBD1	CASSQEWTGSPYEQYF	TGCGCCAGCAGCCAAGAATGGACAGGGAGTCCCTACGAGCAGTACTTC